The TCR beta chain under discussion was sequenced for a study of blood T cell repertoires in COVID-19. V shed 7 bases and J shed 7 bases, with 21 bases lying between them. There are 15 residues in the CDR3. The germline CDR1 and CDR2 sequences are MDHEN and SYDVKM. Only in-frame clones appear in the TCRdb table, and some are missing; sequencing was by immunoSEQ multiplex PCR. Of roughly 250,000 clones listed, 80% to 90% are singletons. Sequencing was performed on peripheral blood. J is TRBJ2-3 and V is TRBV28, with TRBD2 as a possible D gene (5 bases). The source of this sequence is a man aged 25-40 years with acute or convalescent COVID-19. CDR3 DNA sequence: TGTGCCAGCAAAAAGGTCGGGGTCCGAACCCATACGCAGTATTTT. It specifies CASKKVGVRTHTQYF.